This T cell receptor (beta chain) appears in the sequencing data of a study of T cells in women clearing cervical HPV infection (dated by TCRdb to 2017 to 2018). Regarding the complete study: The cases were around 23 women with histologically confirmed HPV16-related CIN3 or worse, and 2 of those women had invasive cancers. Controls were more than 20 women whose single incident HPV16 infection cleared within 12 months without precancer or cancer developing. Blood from cases was collected at the visit where the lesion was first found, while blood from controls was collected once the infection could no longer be detected. Among cases, blood sampling occurred a median of roughly 150 days after lesion detection, with an interquartile range of about 80 to 210 days. Because only a few women had HLA typing data, the possibility that HLA type acted as a confounder could not be ruled out. An exploratory proof-of-principle case-control study, nested within the Guanacaste HPV Natural History Study in Costa Rica, was conducted to compare TCR repertoires across cervical HPV16 outcomes. Cases and controls were matched on age within five years and on year of sample collection. Median age was approximately 36 years in cases versus 38 in controls, and baseline characteristics did not differ significantly. The parent cohort enrolled 9,800 or so women aged 18 or older in Guanacaste, Costa Rica, during about 1992 to 1995 and followed them for about 7 years. Quality controls consisted of five blinded duplicates per group, for a total of roughly 60 samples made up of around 50 participants and roughly ten replicates.

TCR beta CDR3 regions were amplified by multiplex PCR using the immunoSEQ assay from an average of around 1,200 ng genomic DNA per sample. The assay corrected primer bias using a complete synthetic TCR repertoire to establish an amplification baseline. The amplicons were sequenced on the Illumina platform. Turning to the authors' computational methods: Sequences were error-corrected by clustering with frequency ratios and a modified nearest-neighbor algorithm, then analyzed in the immunoSEQ Analyzer with IMGT gene definitions. At each rarefaction depth, TCR richness and evenness were averaged across 20 rarefaction repeats, and samples with fewer sequences than that depth were excluded. Wilcoxon rank sum tests with FDR correction were used to compare relative abundances of V, D and J genes between the groups. An intraclass correlation of 90% to 97% for TCR richness and an average of about 82% across approximately 63 gene segments were obtained from the blinded duplicates. In TCRdb, the immuneACCESS table is reduced to in-frame sequences with V and J assigned. These tables do not hold every clone; where another copy was compared, an unresolved V gene accounts for under half, and the others remain unexplained. V, J and clone size are taken as reported in that table, and D and trimming were inferred from the DNA itself. The table kept for this sample lists 15,000 or so clones. Together, the top ten hold roughly 10% of the sample.

What the research found in general, with its limitations: TRBV6-7 relative abundance was lower in cases than in controls (around 0.11% versus 0.16%; Bonferroni P = 0.0008). Because the number of T cells per sample was unknown, the richness differences could reflect varying T-cell content rather than repertoire biology. The cross-sectional design could not show whether the associations came before the infection or were a result of it, and neither effector/memory subsets nor HPV-specific T cells were isolated. Across sequencing depths, CIN3+ cases showed significantly higher TCR repertoire richness than controls, but evenness did not differ between the groups. By combining richness with V gene abundances, random forest classifiers separated cases from controls with an estimated AUC of roughly 0.84.

This clone registers as medium-sized (0.01 to 0.1%) by frequency; no count is noted. Its antigen is still unknown. Read data end 3 residues before the CDR3 end; the end is taken from the germline J gene. Taken from the germline V gene, the CDR1 and CDR2 loops are SGHTA and FQGTGA. From its cysteine to its phenylalanine, the CDR3 spans 19 amino acids. Of the CDR3's DNA, 48 bases were read; they are in frame from base 1. The germline V end is reduced by 0 bases and the J end by 0 bases; junction bases left unmatched: 12. Every participant had a single incident cervical HPV16 infection, and women with prevalent HPV16 infections were excluded. Cervical HPV DNA was detected by MY09/MY11 PCR and genotyped by dot-blot hybridization. Roughly 16 mL of heparinized blood were centrifuged, and the buffy coat was split into aliquots, frozen at -30 degrees C, and then kept at -80 degrees C. Genomic DNA was extracted from buffy coat specimens using QIAGEN kits.

The source of this sequence is a woman aged 18 to 75 with a cervical HPV16 infection that either progressed to CIN3+ or cleared (not recorded which). The sequence is built from TRBV7-3 and TRBJ2-7, with 9 bases matching TRBD2. Sequenced sample: blood buffy coat. CDR3 bases read: TGTGCCAGCAGCTTAACCTCGCTAGCGGGACCCAGGAGCTCCTACGAG. Translation gives CASSLTSLAGPRSSYE. The whole CDR3 protein is CASSLTSLAGPRSSYEQYF.